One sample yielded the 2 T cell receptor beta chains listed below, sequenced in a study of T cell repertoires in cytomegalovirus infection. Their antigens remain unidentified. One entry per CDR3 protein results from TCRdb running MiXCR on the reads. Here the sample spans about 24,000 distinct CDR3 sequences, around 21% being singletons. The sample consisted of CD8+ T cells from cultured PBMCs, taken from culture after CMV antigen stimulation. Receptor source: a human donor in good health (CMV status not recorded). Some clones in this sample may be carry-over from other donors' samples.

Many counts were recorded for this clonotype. CDR3 sequence: CASSPTGTRNTDTQYF. The CDR3 DNA reads TGTGCCAGCAGTCCAACCGGGACTAGAAACACAGATACGCAGTATTTT. The V and J genes are TRBV28 and TRBJ2-3; 8 positions match TRBD2. Losses at the gene ends were 5 bases for V and 2 bases for J; bases not matched to a gene: 9. Germline V gene sequence: CDR1 MDHEN, CDR2 SYDVKM. The CDR3 sequence is 16 residues long. Complete variable domain (other parts from reference TRBV28 and TRBJ2-3): DVKVTQSSRYLVKRTGEKVFLECVQDMDHENMFWYRQDPGLGLRLIYFSYDVKMKEKGDIPEGYSVSREKKERFSLILESASTNQTSMYLCASSPTGTRNTDTQYFGPGTRLTVL.

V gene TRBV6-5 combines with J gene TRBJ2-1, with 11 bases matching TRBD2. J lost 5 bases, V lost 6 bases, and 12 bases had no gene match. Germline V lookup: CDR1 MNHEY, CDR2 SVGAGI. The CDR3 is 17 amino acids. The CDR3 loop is CASRNSGGGYLNNEQFF. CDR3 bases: TGTGCCAGCAGAAATAGCGGGGGGGGATACTTAAACAATGAGCAGTTCTTC.